This T cell receptor (beta chain) was profiled in a study of technical replicates of blood from four donors. The table came from immunoSEQ multiplex PCR; TCRdb's copy has only in-frame clones and leaves some out. The sample includes more than 65,000 clones, more than 90% of them seen just once. The CDR3 runs 15 residues. Per germline, CDR1 WNHNN and CDR2 SYGVQD (reference sequence). With 5 bases removed from V and 3 bases from J, the gap between germline ends came to 16 bases. The sequence was obtained from a human donor in good health. Sample: T cells isolated from PBMCs. The V gene is TRBV10-1, the J gene TRBJ1-1, with no clear D. The CDR3 spells CASSRERELDTEAFF. The CDR3 nucleotides are TGCGCCAGCAGTCGGGAACGGGAGTTGGACACTGAAGCTTTCTTT.